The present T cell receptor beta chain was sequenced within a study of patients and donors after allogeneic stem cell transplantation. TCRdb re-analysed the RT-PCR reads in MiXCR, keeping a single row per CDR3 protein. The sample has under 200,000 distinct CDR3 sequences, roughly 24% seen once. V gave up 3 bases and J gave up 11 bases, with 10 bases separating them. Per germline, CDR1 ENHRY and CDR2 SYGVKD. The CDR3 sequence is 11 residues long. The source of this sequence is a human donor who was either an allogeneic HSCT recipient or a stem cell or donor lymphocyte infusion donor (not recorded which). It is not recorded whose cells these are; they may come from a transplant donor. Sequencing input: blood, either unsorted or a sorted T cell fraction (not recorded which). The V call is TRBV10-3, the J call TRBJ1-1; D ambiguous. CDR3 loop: CAISDGESAFF. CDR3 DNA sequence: TGTGCCATCAGTGACGGTGAGTCGGCTTTCTTT.